The clone carrying this T cell receptor beta chain was seen a handful of times. Its target is not known. The CDR3 is 16 amino acids. Germline-derived CDR1 and CDR2 are MNHEY and SMNVEV (reference sequence). Trimming cost V 6 bases and J 9 bases, with 21 bases left between them. This table comes from immunoSEQ multiplex PCR, and its TCRdb copy is limited to in-frame clones, with some not included. The table shows around 86,000 clones, with around 90% occurring only once. The sample comes from a study of Tregs in tolerant kidney transplant recipients. Related graft donors supplied nonmyeloablative bone marrow transplants, and mixed chimerism was transient. Unstimulated regulatory T cells (CD4+CD25+CD127-), CD4+CD25- non-regulatory cells, CD4 and CD8 cells were FACS-sorted from thawed PBMCs. Findings and limits, study-wide: Few patients were studied, so findings need validation in larger groups.

Here the sequenced sample was CD4+ T cells from blood (PBMCs), taken 24 months after the transplant. The V gene is TRBV27, the J gene TRBJ1-6; D might be TRBD1 (5 bases). This clonotype originated in a human patient who received a combined kidney and bone marrow transplant. Some T cells may trace back to the graft donor. CDR3 nucleotides: TGTGCCAGCAGCTCCCTACCTCGGCAGGGTCGTTCACCCCTCCACTTT. Amino acids: CASSSLPRQGRSPLHF.